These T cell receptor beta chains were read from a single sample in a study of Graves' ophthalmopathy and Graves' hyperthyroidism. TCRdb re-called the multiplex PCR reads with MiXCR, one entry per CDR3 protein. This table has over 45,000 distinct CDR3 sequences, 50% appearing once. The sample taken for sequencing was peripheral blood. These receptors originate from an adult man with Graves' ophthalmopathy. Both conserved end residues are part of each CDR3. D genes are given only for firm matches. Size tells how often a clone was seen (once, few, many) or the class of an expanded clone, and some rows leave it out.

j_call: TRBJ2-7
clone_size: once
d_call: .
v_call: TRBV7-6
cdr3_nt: TGTGCCAGCAGCCTTCGCCTAGGGAACTCCTACGAGCAGTACTTC
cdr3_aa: CASSLRLGNSYEQYF

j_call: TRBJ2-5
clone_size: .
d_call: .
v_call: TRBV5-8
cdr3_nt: TGTGCCAGCAGCTTGGATAGGGATCGCACCCAGTACTTC
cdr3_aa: CASSLDRDRTQYF

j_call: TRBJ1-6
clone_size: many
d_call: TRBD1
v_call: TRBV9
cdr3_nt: TGTGCCAGCAGCTTAGGGACAGATAATTCACCCCTCCACTTT
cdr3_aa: CASSLGTDNSPLHF

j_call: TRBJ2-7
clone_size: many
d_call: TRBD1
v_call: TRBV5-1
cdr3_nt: TGCGCCAGCAGCACGGGACAGCGCGAGCAGTACTTC
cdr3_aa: CASSTGQREQYF

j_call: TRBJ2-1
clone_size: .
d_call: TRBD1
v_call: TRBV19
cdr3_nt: TGTGCCAGTAGTATCGGGGACAGGACCAGTGCCTGCAATGAGCAGTTCTTC
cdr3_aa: CASSIGDRTSACNEQFF

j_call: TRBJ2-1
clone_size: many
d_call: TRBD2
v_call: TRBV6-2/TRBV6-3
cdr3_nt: TGTGCCAGCAGTGAAACTAGCGGGAGTGGCTACAATGAGCAGTTCTTC
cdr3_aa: CASSETSGSGYNEQFF

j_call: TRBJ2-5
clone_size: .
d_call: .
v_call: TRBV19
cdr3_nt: TGTGCCAGTAGTTCGGAGGGGGGGGAGACCCAGTACTTC
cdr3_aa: CASSSEGGETQYF

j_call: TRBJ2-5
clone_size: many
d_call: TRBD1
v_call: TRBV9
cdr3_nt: TGTGCCAGCAGCGTTGGGACAGGGAAAGAGACCCAGTACTTC
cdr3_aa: CASSVGTGKETQYF

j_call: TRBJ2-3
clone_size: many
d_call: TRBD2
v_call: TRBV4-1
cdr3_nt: TGCGCCAGCAGCCACCGCCAAAGCGGTCTAGCGGGAGACGGCACAGATACGCAGTATTTT
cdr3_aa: CASSHRQSGLAGDGTDTQYF

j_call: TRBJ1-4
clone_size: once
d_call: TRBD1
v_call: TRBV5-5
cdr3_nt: TGTGCCAGCAGCTTCGACAGGGTCGGGGGGGATGAAAAACTGTTTTTT
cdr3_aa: CASSFDRVGGDEKLFF

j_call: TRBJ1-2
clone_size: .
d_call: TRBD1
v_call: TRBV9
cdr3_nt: TGTGCCAGCAGCGTAGAAACTAGCGGGGACAGTAACTATGGCTACACCTTC
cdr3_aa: CASSVETSGDSNYGYTF

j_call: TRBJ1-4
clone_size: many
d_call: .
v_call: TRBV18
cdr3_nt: TGTGCCAGCTCACCTGTAGCCGCAACTAATGAAAAACTGTTTTTT
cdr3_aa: CASSPVAATNEKLFF

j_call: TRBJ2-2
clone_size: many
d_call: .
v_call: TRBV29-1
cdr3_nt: TGCAGCGTTGTCAGTCAGACCGGGAACACCGGGGAGCTGTTTTTT
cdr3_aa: CSVVSQTGNTGELFF

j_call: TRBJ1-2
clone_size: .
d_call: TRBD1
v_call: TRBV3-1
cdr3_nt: TGTGCCAGCAGCTACCACAGGGGGGATGGCTACACCTTC
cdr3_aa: CASSYHRGDGYTF

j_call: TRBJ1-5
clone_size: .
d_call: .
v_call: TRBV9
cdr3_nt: TGTGCCAGCAGCGCCCCGACAGGCGATAGCAATCAGCCCCAGCATTTT
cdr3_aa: CASSAPTGDSNQPQHF

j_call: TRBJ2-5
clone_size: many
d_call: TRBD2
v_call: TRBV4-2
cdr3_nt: TGTGCCAGCAGCCAAGGAGGGGGAGGGACTAGCGGGGGGGAAGAGACCCAGTACTTC
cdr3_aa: CASSQGGGGTSGGEETQYF

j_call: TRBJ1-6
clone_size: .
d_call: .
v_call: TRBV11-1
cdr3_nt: TGTGCCAGCAGCTTAAGGGAGGGGGGCCCCAATTCACCCCTCCACTTT
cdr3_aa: CASSLREGGPNSPLHF

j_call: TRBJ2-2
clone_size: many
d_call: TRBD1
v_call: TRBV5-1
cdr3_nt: TGCGCCAGCAGCTCCGACAGGGGGCTGAACACCGGGGAGCTGTTTTTT
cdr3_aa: CASSSDRGLNTGELFF

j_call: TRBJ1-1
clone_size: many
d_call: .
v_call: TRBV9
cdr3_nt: TGTGCCAGCAGCCCTCGGGGGAACACTGAAGCTTTCTTT
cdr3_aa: CASSPRGNTEAFF

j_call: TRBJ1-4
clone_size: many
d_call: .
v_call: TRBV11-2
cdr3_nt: TGTGCCAGCAGCGTCCTAGGAGGGGGTCTCACAAAAAAACTGTTTTTT
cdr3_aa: CASSVLGGGLTKKLFF

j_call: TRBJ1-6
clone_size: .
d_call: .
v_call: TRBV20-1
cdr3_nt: TGCAGTGCTAGAGAAGCGGGGAGTTCACCCCTCTACTTT
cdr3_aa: CSAREAGSSPLYF

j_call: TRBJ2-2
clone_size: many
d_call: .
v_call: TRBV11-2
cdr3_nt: TGTGCCAGCAGCTCGTCGGGAGTTAACACCGGGGAGCTGTTTTTT
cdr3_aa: CASSSSGVNTGELFF

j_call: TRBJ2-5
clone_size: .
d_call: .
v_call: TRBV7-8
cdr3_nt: TGTGCCAGCAGCTTAGCCAGACGGTTGACCCAGTACTTC
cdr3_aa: CASSLARRLTQYF

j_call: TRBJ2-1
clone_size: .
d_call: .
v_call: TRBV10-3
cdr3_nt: TGTGCCATCAGTGAGTCGCGACTAGAGGGAGACCACAATGAGCAGTTCTTC
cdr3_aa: CAISESRLEGDHNEQFF

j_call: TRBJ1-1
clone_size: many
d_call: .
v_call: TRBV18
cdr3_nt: TGTGCCAGCTCAGCAAGAAGTAACAAAGCTTTCTTT
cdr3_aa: CASSARSNKAFF

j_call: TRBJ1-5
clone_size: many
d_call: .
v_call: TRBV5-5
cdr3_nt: TGTGCCAGCAGCTTGTTTAACAGGGATCAGCCCCAGCATTTT
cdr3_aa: CASSLFNRDQPQHF

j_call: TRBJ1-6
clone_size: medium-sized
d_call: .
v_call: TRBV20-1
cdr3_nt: TGCAGTGCTAGAGATGATAGCAGGGGAGGAGATTCACCCCTCCACTTT
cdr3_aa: CSARDDSRGGDSPLHF

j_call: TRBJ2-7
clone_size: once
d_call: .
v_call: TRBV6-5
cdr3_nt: TGTGCCAGCAGTCTACAGGGTAGCCGCTACGAGCAGTACTTC
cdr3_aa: CASSLQGSRYEQYF

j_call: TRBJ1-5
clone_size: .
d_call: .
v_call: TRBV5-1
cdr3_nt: TGCGCCAGCAGCGGTGGAGGATCGGACCAGCCCCAGCATTTT
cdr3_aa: CASSGGGSDQPQHF

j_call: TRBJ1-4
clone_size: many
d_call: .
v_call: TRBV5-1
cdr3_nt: TGCGCCAGCAGCTTGGCCGGCAGGATTGAGGAAAAACTGTTTTTT
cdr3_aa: CASSLAGRIEEKLFF

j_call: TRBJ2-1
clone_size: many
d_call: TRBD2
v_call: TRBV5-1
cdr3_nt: TGCGCCAGCAGCTGGTATCTCTCTAGCGGGACGAGTGGGGTATCCGGTGAGCAGTTCTTC
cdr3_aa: CASSWYLSSGTSGVSGEQFF

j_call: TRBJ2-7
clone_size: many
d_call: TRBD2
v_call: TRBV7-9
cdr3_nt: TGTGCCAGCAGCTTAGGGACCGGGGGGGTGGGCGGGAGGACGGCCGAGCAGTACTTC
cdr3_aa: CASSLGTGGVGGRTAEQYF

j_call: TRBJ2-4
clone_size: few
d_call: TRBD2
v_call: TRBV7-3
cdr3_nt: TGTGCCAGCAGCCAAGTGGGCGGGGGGGTCAAAAACATTCAGTACTTC
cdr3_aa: CASSQVGGGVKNIQYF

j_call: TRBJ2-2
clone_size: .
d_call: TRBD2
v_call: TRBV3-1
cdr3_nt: TGTGCCAGCAGCCTAGCGGGAGGGGACACCGGGGAGCTGTTTTTT
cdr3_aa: CASSLAGGDTGELFF

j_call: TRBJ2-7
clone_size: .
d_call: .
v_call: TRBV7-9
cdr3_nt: TGTGCCAGCAGCTTGGACAGGGACTACTCCTACGAGCAGTACTTC
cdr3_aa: CASSLDRDYSYEQYF

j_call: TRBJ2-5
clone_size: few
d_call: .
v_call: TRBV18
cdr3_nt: TGTGCCAGCTCACCACCCATGGGCGGAGAGACCCAGTACTTC
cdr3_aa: CASSPPMGGETQYF

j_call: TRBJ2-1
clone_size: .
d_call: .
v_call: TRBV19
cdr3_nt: TGTGCCAGTAGTATCCCTATAACAAGCGATGAGCAGTTCTTC
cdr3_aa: CASSIPITSDEQFF

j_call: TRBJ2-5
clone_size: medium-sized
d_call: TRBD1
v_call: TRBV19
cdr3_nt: TGTGCCACCGGACAGGGCCAAGAGACCCAGTACTTC
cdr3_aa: CATGQGQETQYF

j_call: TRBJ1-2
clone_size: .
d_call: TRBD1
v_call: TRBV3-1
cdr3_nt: TGTGCCAGCAGCCCTATAGGACAGGGGGGGTATGGCTACACCTTC
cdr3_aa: CASSPIGQGGYGYTF

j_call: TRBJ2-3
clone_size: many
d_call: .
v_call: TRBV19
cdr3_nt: TGTGCCAGTCCGGTCGGGACCTTAAAAGATACGCAGTATTTT
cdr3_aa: CASPVGTLKDTQYF